This entry lists 28 T cell receptor beta chains sequenced from one sample in a study of cytomegalovirus exposure and HLA in healthy donors. The PCR used 60 Vbeta and 13 Jbeta primers. The protocol was immunoSEQ multiplex PCR, while the TCRdb copy is restricted to in-frame clones and leaves out a portion. The sample lists about 160,000 clones, 65% to 90% occurring once. What was sequenced was PBMCs. These receptors were taken from a woman aged 18-29 years in good health and CMV-seronegative.

This clone was picked up one time. V usage is TRBV4-1 and J usage is TRBJ2-1; 10 nucleotides match TRBD2. With V trimmed by 0 bases and J by 9 bases, 8 bases remained unmatched. Germline V gives CDR1 MGHRA, CDR2 YSYEKL. This CDR3 comprises 16 residues. The CDR3 DNA follows: TGCGCCAGCAGCCAAGAAGGGCTAGCGGGGGTGGGTGAGCAGTTCTTC. Its protein product is CASSQEGLAGVGEQFF.

This chain links TRBV6-1 with TRBJ1-2; D ambiguous. The CDR3 loop spans 15 amino acids. The germline CDR1 and CDR2 sequences are MNHNS and SASEGT. The V end lost 2 bases, the J end lost 5 bases, and 15 bases lay between the germline ends. The CDR3 here is CASSETRWAEYGYTF. CDR3 nucleotides: TGTGCCAGCAGTGAAACACGCTGGGCAGAGTATGGCTACACCTTC.

The rearrangement uses TRBV5-1 and TRBJ1-1; 8 bases match TRBD1. The CDR3 length is 13 residues. After removal of 3 bases from V and 5 bases from J, the junction contained 3 bases not matched to a gene. CDR1 and CDR2 from the germline V gene are SGHRS and YFSETQ. Here the CDR3 reads CASSSTGETEAFF. In nucleotides, the CDR3 is TGCGCCAGCAGCTCGACAGGGGAAACTGAAGCTTTCTTT.

The gene calls are TRBV28 and TRBJ2-7; 8 nucleotides agree with TRBD2. The CDR3 covers 17 residues. Trimming took 3 bases from V and 5 from J; bases not matched to a gene: 15. Germline V gene sequence: CDR1 MDHEN, CDR2 SYDVKM. CDR3 bases: TGTGCCAGCAGTTTCGGGTATAGCGGGGATATCGGGGACGAGCAGTACTTC. It is translated as CASSFGYSGDIGDEQYF.

A few counts support this clone. This chain uses TRBV5-1 with TRBJ2-1; a possible D gene is TRBD2 (6 bases). The V end lost 4 bases, the J end lost 5 bases, and 19 bases lay between the germline ends. Germline CDR1 reads SGHRS; CDR2 reads YFSETQ. The CDR3 consists of 16 residues. CDR3 amino acids: CASSPKKEGNHNEQFF. For the CDR3, the DNA is TGCGCCAGCAGCCCGAAGAAGGAGGGAAACCACAATGAGCAGTTCTTC.

The V gene is TRBV15, the J gene TRBJ2-3; the D is unclear. Germline V gene lookup returns CDR1 LNHNV and CDR2 YYDKDF (reference sequence). With 5 bases removed from V and 5 bases from J, the gap between germline ends came to 14 bases. The CDR3 totals 14 residues. The CDR3 protein is CATSRTSGIDTQYF. The DNA for the CDR3 is TGTGCCACCAGCCGTACCAGTGGCATAGATACGCAGTATTTT.

CDR3 bases: TGTGCCAGCAGTCCGTGGGCCAACGTCCTGACTTTC. Protein product: CASSPWANVLTF. V and J are TRBV28 and TRBJ2-6; the D is unclear. V was trimmed by 5 bases and J by 5 bases, leaving 4 bases between them. There are 12 residues in the CDR3. Germline V CDR1 and CDR2: MDHEN, SYDVKM.

The chain joins TRBV9 to TRBJ2-3; 7 bases line up with TRBD1. Germline V gene sequence: CDR1 SGDLS, CDR2 YYNGEE. J was trimmed by 3 bases and V by 4 bases; bases with no gene match: 11. The CDR3 runs to 16 residues. The CDR3 bases are TGTGCCAGCAGCCCCCGACAGGGAATTGGTACAGATACGCAGTATTTT. Translated, it gives CASSPRQGIGTDTQYF.

The chain is built from TRBV19 and TRBJ1-1, with D uncertain. The CDR3 sequence is 14 residues long. Germline assignment: CDR1 LNHDA and CDR2 SQIVND (reference sequence). The V end lost 5 bases, the J end lost 6 bases, and 16 bases lay between the germline ends. The CDR3 loop is CASSPRQARAEAFF. The CDR3 DNA reads TGTGCCAGTAGTCCCCGTCAGGCGCGAGCTGAAGCTTTCTTT.

The chain has TRBV28 and TRBJ1-1, with 9 bases identical to TRBD1. Germline CDR1 MDHEN, CDR2 SYDVKM. The CDR3 runs 16 residues. Losses at the gene ends were 5 bases for V and 3 bases for J; bases not matched to a gene: 10. In DNA, the CDR3 is TGTGCCAGCAGTACGTTCTTACAGGGGGCGGACACTGAAGCTTTCTTT. It specifies CASSTFLQGADTEAFF.

The chain recombines TRBV28 with TRBJ1-5, with D perhaps matching TRBD1 (6 bases). This CDR3 has 14 residues. Trimming left V 6 bases short and J 3 bases short, with 12 bases between. The germline gives CDR1 MDHEN, CDR2 SYDVKM. In nucleotides, the CDR3 is TGTGCCAGCAGCTCCACAGGGCTCAATCAGCCCCAGCATTTT. Translation: CASSSTGLNQPQHF. The full variable domain, in which reference TRBV28 and TRBJ1-5 provide the parts outside the CDR3, is DVKVTQSSRYLVKRTGEKVFLECVQDMDHENMFWYRQDPGLGLRLIYFSYDVKMKEKGDIPEGYSVSREKKERFSLILESASTNQTSMYLCASSSTGLNQPQHFGDGTRLSIL.

This clone was counted a single time. The chain carries TRBV5-1 and TRBJ1-1; 9 bases are a match to TRBD1. Trimming removed 3 bases from V and 3 bases from J; junction bases left unmatched: 6. Germline CDR1 SGHRS, CDR2 YFSETQ. The CDR3 is 15 residues long. The CDR3 is CASSSQGAGDTEAFF. CDR3 nucleotide sequence: TGCGCCAGCAGCTCACAGGGGGCCGGGGACACTGAAGCTTTCTTT.

This clone was observed a handful of times. The chain is built from TRBV28 and TRBJ1-1; D perhaps matches TRBD1 (6 bases). Germline CDR1 reads MDHEN; CDR2 reads SYDVKM. The CDR3 spans 15 residues. V lost 6 bases and J 10 bases, leaving 24 bases between the germline ends. CDR3 in amino acids: CASSGGDKSTSAAFF. For the CDR3, the DNA is TGTGCCAGCAGCGGGGGGGACAAATCCACATCGGCAGCTTTCTTT.

The chain carries TRBV29-1 and TRBJ2-7; possible D gene TRBD1, 5 bases. Germline lookup yields CDR1 SQVTM and CDR2 ANQGSEA. Trimming left V 2 bases short and J 2 bases short, with 10 bases between. This CDR3 is built from 13 residues. CDR3 coding DNA: TGCAGCGTTGAATTTAACAGGCCCTACGAGCAGTACTTC. Its translation: CSVEFNRPYEQYF.

V and J are TRBV19 and TRBJ2-6; possibly TRBD1 for D (6 bases). The germline V gene encodes CDR1 LNHDA and CDR2 SQIVND (reference sequence). V was clipped by 6 bases and J by 0 bases, with 9 bases between them. There are 15 residues in the CDR3. This CDR3 is CASSTGLSGANVLTF. The CDR3 DNA follows: TGTGCCAGTAGCACAGGGCTCTCTGGGGCCAACGTCCTGACTTTC.

In this sample, this clone turned up a few times. This sequence joins TRBV6-1 and TRBJ2-3, with TRBD1 as a possible D gene (5 bases). Trimming took 11 bases from V and 7 from J, leaving 22 bases between them. Germline-derived CDR1 and CDR2 are MNHNS and SASEGT. The CDR3 is made up of 14 amino acids. Here the CDR3 DNA reads TGTGCCGGGGCCCGTGGGCCTGAAACAAATACGCAGTATTTT. Protein sequence: CAGARGPETNTQYF.

The chain has TRBV7-2 and TRBJ2-7; 15 bases are shared with TRBD2. V shed 5 bases, J shed 7 bases, and the junction held 12 bases outside the gene matches. The germline V gene has CDR1 SGHTA and CDR2 FQGNSA. This CDR3 has 17 amino acids. This CDR3 reads CASSPPGLAGGAGEQYF. The DNA of the CDR3 is TGTGCCAGCAGCCCTCCAGGACTAGCGGGGGGGGCCGGGGAGCAGTACTTC.

V usage is TRBV7-2 and J usage is TRBJ2-5, with 9 bases fitting TRBD2. CDR1 SGHTA and CDR2 FQGNSA come from the germline V gene. V lost 5 bases and J lost 4; bases outside the gene matches: 8. The CDR3 runs 15 residues. CDR3 sequence (DNA): TGTGCCAGCAGCGCGGGACTAGCCTTCCGAGAGACCCAGTACTTC. Translation: CASSAGLAFRETQYF.

The chain couples TRBV27 to TRBJ2-7; possibly TRBD1 for D (6 bases). Per the germline V gene, CDR1 is MNHEY and CDR2 is SMNVEV (reference sequence). This CDR3 region has 16 residues. V gave up 3 bases and J gave up 2 bases, with 17 bases separating them. The CDR3: CASSFLQGRRPYEQYF. The CDR3 DNA reads as TGTGCCAGCAGTTTCCTACAGGGAAGAAGGCCCTACGAGCAGTACTTC.

The chain employs TRBV19 and TRBJ2-7; weak D call: TRBD2 (5 bases). CDR1 is LNHDA, CDR2 SQIVND, per germline (reference sequence). Between the trimmed V and J ends, which lost 4 bases and 2 bases, there was a span of 9 bases. This CDR3 has 13 residues. As DNA, the CDR3 is TGTGCCAGTAGTAGCGGCGGGCCCTACGAGCAGTACTTC. As protein: CASSSGGPYEQYF.

The chain couples TRBV27 to TRBJ1-2; D remains ambiguous. Germline CDR1 reads MNHEY; CDR2 reads SMNVEV (reference sequence). The CDR3 covers 13 residues. V shed 6 bases and J shed 2 bases, with 10 bases lying between them. CDR3 sequence: CASSPTQNYGYTF. The DNA of the CDR3 is TGTGCCAGCAGCCCAACACAGAACTATGGCTACACCTTC.

This clone was recorded a few times. The V call is TRBV5-6, the J call TRBJ2-1; 11 nucleotides match TRBD1. CDR1 and CDR2 from the germline V gene are SGHDT and YYEEEE. V was pared by 5 bases and J by 6 bases, with 7 bases of the junction left unmatched. The CDR3 is made up of 15 amino acids. CDR3 loop: CASSRTGGEGNEQFF. CDR3 DNA: TGTGCCAGCAGTCGGACAGGGGGCGAGGGCAATGAGCAGTTCTTC.

V is TRBV2 and J is TRBJ2-1; 8 bases align to TRBD2. This CDR3 is built from 14 residues. J lost 6 bases, V lost 6 bases, and 7 bases had no gene match. Germline V lookup: CDR1 SNHLY, CDR2 FYNNEI. The CDR3 reads CASRLAERGNEQFF. CDR3 DNA: TGTGCCAGCAGACTAGCGGAGCGGGGCAATGAGCAGTTCTTC.

This clone was found a few times. The V and J genes are TRBV5-8 and TRBJ2-6, with TRBD1 identical over 7 bases. V lost 4 bases, J lost 1 base, and 2 bases stayed unmatched. CDR1 is SGHTS, CDR2 YDEGEE, per germline. The CDR3 has 15 amino acids. CDR3 in amino acids: CASSPGQSGANVLTF. CDR3 sequence (DNA): TGTGCCAGCAGCCCGGGACAGTCTGGGGCCAACGTCCTGACTTTC.

This chain uses TRBV4-1 with TRBJ2-6; D is ambiguous. Trimming left V 1 base short and J 2 bases short, with 6 bases between. The CDR3 length is 15 residues. Germline lookup yields CDR1 MGHRA and CDR2 YSYEKL. The chain's CDR3 is CASSQAGAGANVLTF. The CDR3 coding sequence is TGCGCCAGCAGCCAAGCCGGAGCTGGGGCCAACGTCCTGACTTTC.

This clone showed up just once. This chain connects TRBV6-5 to TRBJ1-1, with 8 bases aligning to TRBD1. The CDR3 is 14 residues long. After removal of 6 bases from V and 6 bases from J, the junction contained 9 bases not matched to a gene. The germline gives CDR1 MNHEY, CDR2 SVGAGI. The CDR3 region is CASREKTGESEAFF. CDR3 nucleotides: TGTGCCAGCAGAGAAAAGACAGGGGAGTCTGAAGCTTTCTTT.

The chain is built from TRBV6-5 and TRBJ1-2, with 7 bases fitting TRBD1. The CDR3 sequence is 16 residues long. The germline gives CDR1 MNHEY, CDR2 SVGAGI. The ends lost 4 bases at V and 8 bases at J; junction bases unmatched: 16. The CDR3 DNA reads as TGTGCCAGCAGTTCCTGGACAGGAGGCGCGGCGTCAGGCTACACCTTC. Protein sequence: CASSSWTGGAASGYTF.

With regard to this clone: One junction end disagrees with the germline gene, perhaps due to a read error. This chain links TRBV7-9 with TRBJ2-7, with 11 bases that match TRBD1. The CDR3 has 15 amino acids. Germline V gives CDR1 SEHNR, CDR2 FQNEAQ (reference sequence). The CDR3 DNA reads TGTGCCAGCAGCGGCGGGGACAGGGGGACCTACGAGCAGCACTTC. It translates to CASSGGDRGTYEQHF.